The sequence of this T cell receptor (beta chain) was determined in a study of blood T cell repertoires in COVID-19. Study-wide background: COVID-19 samples from acute and convalescent phases originated in the United States, Italy and Spain.

Those who participated ranged in age from about 18 to 89 years and resided in approximately 23 US areas. A note on this clone: The junction shows a germline mismatch at one end, possibly a read error.

Germline V gene data show CDR1 as SGHRS and CDR2 as YFSETQ. The CDR3 is 13 amino acids. Per the authors' pipeline: Researchers report that nucleated cell counts were estimated from reference gene primer amplification. Assay: immunoSEQ multiplex PCR; the TCRdb copy retains only in-frame clones and omits some. The V and J calls and clone size are taken from that table; D and trimming were inferred from the DNA. This table holds around 270,000 clones, around nine tenths found once. The source of this sequence is a woman in her 40s who had been exposed to COVID-19. Sample: PBMCs or T cells enriched from blood (not recorded which). This sequence joins TRBV5-1 and TRBJ2-1; 10 bases align to TRBD2. The CDR3 loop is CASSTASGSPKFF. As DNA, the CDR3 is TGTGCCAGCAGTACCGCTAGCGGGAGCCCCAAGTTCTTC.